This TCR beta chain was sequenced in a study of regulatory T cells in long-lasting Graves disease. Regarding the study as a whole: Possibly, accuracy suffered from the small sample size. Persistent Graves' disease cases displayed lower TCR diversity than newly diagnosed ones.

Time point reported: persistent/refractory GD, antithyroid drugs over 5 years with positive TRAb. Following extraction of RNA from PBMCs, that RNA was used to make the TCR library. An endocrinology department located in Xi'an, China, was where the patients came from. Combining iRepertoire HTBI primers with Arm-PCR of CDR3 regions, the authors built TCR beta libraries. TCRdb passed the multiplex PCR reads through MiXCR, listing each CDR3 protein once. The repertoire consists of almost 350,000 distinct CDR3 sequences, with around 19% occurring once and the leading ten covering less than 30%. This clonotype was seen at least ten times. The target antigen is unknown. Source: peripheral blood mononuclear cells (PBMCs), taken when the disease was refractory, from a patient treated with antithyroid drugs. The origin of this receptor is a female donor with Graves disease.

This CDR3 reads CASSLQGPMNTEAFF. CDR3 nucleotide sequence: TGTGCCAGCAGTTTACAGGGTCCCATGAACACTGAAGCTTTCTTT. The rearrangement joins TRBV11-2 to TRBJ1-1; D possibly corresponds to TRBD1 (6 bases). This CDR3 contains 15 residues. Between the trimmed V and J ends, which lost 6 bases and 0 bases, there was a span of 14 bases. Per the germline V gene, CDR1 is SGHAT and CDR2 is FQNNGV.